This entry concerns a single T cell receptor beta chain. Its target is not known. The source of the sample is a study of cytomegalovirus exposure and HLA in healthy donors. As for the study in general: Early on, a data release was issued that held 65 million to 100 million unique TCRs from HLA-typed donors. Overall study findings and caveats: Earlier analysis found most TCR beta V segments productive about 87% or about 30% of the time. Per a later analysis, under 20,000 TCR beta sequences showed association with HLA alleles at 0.05 false discovery rate. Per published accounts, TCR beta sequences correctly predicted the HLA-A and HLA-B alleles of most subjects.

J was trimmed by 4 bases and V by 4 bases; bases with no gene match: 6. CDR3 size: 15 residues. Germline CDR1 SGHRS, CDR2 YFSETQ. PCR used 60 Vbeta primers and 13 Jbeta primers. Produced via immunoSEQ multiplex PCR; TCRdb's table is partial and in-frame only. The sample lists about 180,000 clones, around 77% occurring once. Sequencing was done on a sample of PBMCs. This receptor was taken from a man between 60 and 75 years old in good health and CMV-seronegative. The gene calls are TRBV5-1 and TRBJ1-3; 9 bases agree with TRBD1. The CDR3 sequence is CASSPQGASGNTIYF. The CDR3 bases are TGCGCCAGCAGCCCACAGGGGGCGTCGGGAAACACCATATATTTT.